This T cell receptor beta chain was captured by sequencing in a study of regulatory T cells in long-lasting Graves disease. Broader study findings: Fewer public clonotypes were shared by new patients (just under 1,000) than by persistent patients (roughly 2,500).

The authors built TCR beta libraries using iRepertoire HTBI primers and Arm-PCR of CDR3 regions. TCRdb analysed the multiplex PCR reads with MiXCR anew, one entry per CDR3 protein. The table includes 350,000 to 450,000 distinct CDR3 sequences, 14% to 15% detected once. Germline CDR1 MGHRA, CDR2 YSYEKL. CDR3 length: 15 residues. Time point meaning: newly diagnosed GD, antithyroid drugs for less than 3 months. With RNA extracted from PBMCs as input, the TCR library was made. Comment on this clonotype: Its antigen is still unknown. At one end the junction does not follow the germline gene, possibly because of a read error.

The same data also went into a second study, on T cells in Graves' hyperthyroidism and ophthalmopathy. That study adds: RT-PCR in the first round (using the HTBI primer set) targeted the TCR CDR3.

The J gene is TRBJ1-5, the V gene TRBV4-1; possibly TRBD1 for D (5 bases). Sequenced material: peripheral blood mononuclear cells (PBMCs), taken at new diagnosis, from a patient treated with antithyroid drugs. The TCR comes from a woman aged 25 to 39 with Graves disease. DNA of the CDR3: TGCACCAGCAGCCAAGATGAACAGGACAATCAGCCCCAGCATTTT. As protein: CTSSQDEQDNQPQHF.